Below, one T cell receptor beta chain is given with its context. Antigen unknown. The data stem from a study of cytomegalovirus exposure and HLA in healthy donors. Study-wide results and caveats: In most subjects, TCR beta sequences reportedly gave accurate predictions of HLA-A and HLA-B alleles. With later analysis, a missense DCLRE1C variant became linked to TCR beta V- and J-gene trimming. Three chains tied to CMV proved CMV antigen-specific in vitro.

The CDR3 length is 14 residues. Germline-derived CDR1 and CDR2 are LNHDA and SQIVND (reference sequence). J lost 5 bases, V lost 7 bases, and 6 bases had no gene match. Researchers ran the PCR with 60 Vbeta and 13 Jbeta primers. The table came from immunoSEQ multiplex PCR; TCRdb's copy has only in-frame clones and leaves some out. The sample totals about 140,000 clones. Material: PBMCs. This TCR was sampled from a woman between 18 and 30 years old in good health and CMV-seronegative. The chain recombines TRBV19 with TRBJ2-1; 9 nucleotides agree with TRBD1. Written as DNA, the CDR3 is TGTGCCAGTAACCGGGACAGGGAAAACAATGAGCAGTTCTTC. Its protein product is CASNRDRENNEQFF.